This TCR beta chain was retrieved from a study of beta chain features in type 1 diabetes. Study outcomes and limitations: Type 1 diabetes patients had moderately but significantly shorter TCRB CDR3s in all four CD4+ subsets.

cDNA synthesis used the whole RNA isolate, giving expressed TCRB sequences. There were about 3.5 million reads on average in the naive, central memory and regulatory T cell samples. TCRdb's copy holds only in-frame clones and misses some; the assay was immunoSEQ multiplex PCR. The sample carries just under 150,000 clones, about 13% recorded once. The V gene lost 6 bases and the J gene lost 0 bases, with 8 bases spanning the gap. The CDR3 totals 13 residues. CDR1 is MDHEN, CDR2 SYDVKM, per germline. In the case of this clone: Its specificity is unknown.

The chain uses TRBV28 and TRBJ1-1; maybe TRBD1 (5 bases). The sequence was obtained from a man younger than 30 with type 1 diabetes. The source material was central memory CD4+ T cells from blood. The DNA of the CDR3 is TGTGCCAGCAGGTGGACATTGAACACTGAAGCTTTCTTT. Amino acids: CASRWTLNTEAFF.